Presented here are 27 T cell receptor beta chains from one specimen sequenced in a study of control samples from healthy donors and cancer patients. Profiled with immunoSEQ multiplex PCR; TCRdb holds only in-frame clones, not every one. This sample yields about 180,000 clones, of which 90% are seen a single time; approximately 1.4% belongs to the top ten. Material for sequencing was blood. The receptors come from a woman aged 45 to 65 in good health.

The chain employs TRBV7-2 and TRBJ1-4; D perhaps matches TRBD1 (5 bases). Trimming cost V 5 bases and J 1 base, with 5 bases left between them. The CDR3 spans 13 residues. Germline CDR1 and CDR2: SGHTA and FQGNSA. In nucleotides, the CDR3 is TGTGCCAGCAGCAGGGGAACTAATGAAAAACTGTTTTTT. As protein: CASSRGTNEKLFF.

The chain is built from TRBV7-2 and TRBJ2-5, with TRBD2 matching 9 bases. The CDR3 sequence is 16 residues long. Trimming removed 6 bases from V and 0 bases from J; junction bases left unmatched: 8. Germline values: CDR1 SGHTA, CDR2 FQGNSA. This CDR3 is CASRTSGLSYQETQYF. The CDR3 DNA reads as TGTGCCAGCAGGACTAGCGGCTTATCGTACCAAGAGACCCAGTACTTC.

The chain combines TRBV5-1 with TRBJ2-6; either TRBD1 or TRBD2 may fit D (8 bases each). Germline-derived CDR1 and CDR2 are SGHRS and YFSETQ. V lost 1 base and J 0 bases, leaving 17 bases between the germline ends. This CDR3 region has 19 residues. CDR3 sequence: CASSLRGGTGPSGANVLTF. In nucleotides, the CDR3 is TGCGCCAGCAGCTTGCGGGGGGGGACAGGCCCCTCTGGGGCCAACGTCCTGACTTTC.

The chain has TRBV25-1 and TRBJ2-7, with TRBD1 matching over 9 bases. With 6 bases clipped from V and 1 base from J, the junction kept 7 bases outside the gene matches. This CDR3 is 15 amino acids long. The V gene's germline CDR1 is MGHDK and CDR2 SYGVNS. The CDR3 region has the DNA TGTGCCAGCAGCGTAACGGGACAGGGATCCTACGAGCAGTACTTC. This translates into CASSVTGQGSYEQYF.

The V call is TRBV27, the J call TRBJ2-1; D tentatively fits TRBD1 or TRBD2 (5 bases each). V was pared by 6 bases and J by 0 bases, with 15 bases between. Germline-derived CDR1 and CDR2 are MNHEY and SMNVEV (reference sequence). The CDR3 is made up of 16 amino acids. CDR3 DNA sequence: TGTGCCAGCAGCCTCTTAATGGGACGCTCCTACAATGAGCAGTTCTTC. This translates into CASSLLMGRSYNEQFF.

The rearrangement uses TRBV7-2 and TRBJ1-2, with TRBD1 matching 11 bases. The V gene end was trimmed by 1 base and the J gene end by 6 bases; junction bases not matched to a gene: 4. The CDR3 extends over 15 amino acids. Germline CDR1 reads SGHTA; CDR2 reads FQGNSA. CDR3 sequence reads: CASSLDGQGADGYTF. CDR3 nucleotide sequence: TGTGCCAGCAGCTTAGACGGACAGGGGGCCGATGGCTACACCTTC.

This clone showed up just once. The J gene is TRBJ2-1, the V gene TRBV9; 11 positions agree with TRBD2. The CDR3 covers 17 residues. With V trimmed by 0 bases and J by 8 bases, 10 bases remained unmatched. CDR1 is SGDLS and CDR2 is YYNGEE in the germline V gene. The CDR3 here is CASSVVSSGGSRDEQFF. The DNA for the CDR3 is TGTGCCAGCAGCGTAGTTTCTAGCGGGGGGTCTAGGGATGAGCAGTTCTTC.

The chain recombines TRBV7-6 with TRBJ2-7, with D maybe TRBD2 (5 bases). The V end was cut by 5 bases, the J end by 1 base, with 15 bases between. The CDR3 loop spans 15 amino acids. Per the germline V gene, CDR1 is SGHVS and CDR2 is FNYEAQ. This CDR3 is CASSEGWTLSYEQYF. The CDR3 DNA is TGTGCCAGCAGCGAAGGATGGACTCTTTCCTACGAGCAGTACTTC.

This chain connects TRBV5-5 to TRBJ2-7; 10 bases line up with TRBD1. Trimming took 4 bases from V and 3 from J; bases not matched to a gene: 4. Germline CDR1 reads SGHKS; CDR2 reads YYEKEE (reference sequence). The CDR3 loop spans 14 amino acids. CDR3 protein: CASSRGTGDYEQYF. CDR3 nucleotide sequence: TGTGCCAGCAGCCGCGGGACAGGGGACTACGAGCAGTACTTC.

A single count supports this clone. This rearrangement joins TRBV25-1 to TRBJ2-7, with D perhaps TRBD2 (5 bases). With 0 bases removed from V and 3 bases from J, the gap between germline ends came to 6 bases. Germline V CDR1 and CDR2: MGHDK, SYGVNS. The CDR3 sequence is 13 residues long. CDR3 sequence: CASSEYGNYEQYF. CDR3 nucleotides: TGTGCCAGCAGTGAATACGGGAACTACGAGCAGTACTTC.

The rearrangement links TRBV11-2 to TRBJ1-1; D uncertain. The germline V gene has CDR1 SGHAT and CDR2 FQNNGV. V was pared by 5 bases and J by 3 bases, with 13 bases between. This CDR3 contains 14 residues. Here the CDR3 DNA reads TGTGCCAGCAGCCTACCATTCACGGACACTGAAGCTTTCTTT. This codes for CASSLPFTDTEAFF.

The V call is TRBV7-9, the J call TRBJ1-2, with D possibly being TRBD1 (5 bases). Germline loops: CDR1 SEHNR, CDR2 FQNEAQ (reference sequence). Trimming removed 1 base from V and 4 bases from J, with 10 bases in between. The CDR3 consists of 14 residues. For the CDR3, the DNA is TGTGCCAGCAGCTTAGGGTACGGGGGCTATGGCTACACCTTC. As protein: CASSLGYGGYGYTF.

V is TRBV9 and J is TRBJ2-7; no firm D call. Trimming stripped 0 bases from V and 9 bases from J, with 19 bases between. The germline V gene has CDR1 SGDLS and CDR2 YYNGEE. The CDR3 covers 15 residues. This CDR3 reads CASSVAEGPLYGQYF. The DNA of the CDR3 is TGTGCCAGCAGCGTAGCTGAAGGCCCCCTTTATGGGCAGTACTTC.

The V gene is TRBV27, the J gene TRBJ1-2; D might be TRBD1 (5 bases). The V end lost 6 bases, the J end lost 6 bases, and 20 bases lay between the germline ends. Germline CDR1 MNHEY, CDR2 SMNVEV (reference sequence). This CDR3 has 15 residues. The CDR3 protein is CASSREQPGNDGYTF. In nucleotides, the CDR3 is TGTGCCAGCAGCCGAGAACAGCCAGGGAACGATGGCTACACCTTC.

The rearrangement links TRBV7-9 to TRBJ2-7, with 7 positions matching TRBD1. Germline CDR1 is SEHNR and CDR2 is FQNEAQ (reference sequence). This CDR3 is built from 16 residues. With 1 base clipped from V and 2 bases from J, the junction kept 8 bases outside the gene matches. The CDR3 region is CASSLENLDRPYEQYF. In nucleotides, the CDR3 is TGTGCCAGCAGCTTAGAAAACCTGGACAGGCCCTACGAGCAGTACTTC.

The rearrangement uses TRBV6-6 and TRBJ2-7; 10 nucleotides agree with TRBD1. With 7 bases clipped from V and 9 bases from J, the junction kept 6 bases outside the gene matches. CDR1 and CDR2 (germline): MNHNY, SVGAGI (reference sequence). This CDR3 contains 12 residues. The CDR3 reads CASTRQGARQYF. The DNA for the CDR3 is TGTGCCAGCACCAGACAGGGGGCGCGGCAGTACTTC.

On this clone: The junction does not match germline at one end; this may be a read error. The chain uses TRBV20-1 and TRBJ2-7; 7 nucleotides line up with TRBD2. Germline assignment: CDR1 DFQATT and CDR2 SNEGSKA (reference sequence). This CDR3 is built from 12 residues. Here the CDR3 reads CSASPGLPPENF. The CDR3 DNA is TGCAGTGCTAGTCCGGGACTACCTCCCGAGAACTTC.

This clone is a singleton in its sample. The gene calls are TRBV29-1 and TRBJ1-1; D is undetermined. Germline loops: CDR1 SQVTM, CDR2 ANQGSEA. The V and J ends lost 2 bases and 3 bases respectively, with 7 bases between them. This CDR3 spans 12 amino acids. The CDR3 loop reads CSVELWDTEAFF. The CDR3 DNA follows: TGCAGCGTTGAATTATGGGACACTGAAGCTTTCTTT.

This chain links TRBV5-1 with TRBJ1-4; no clear D gene. Germline lookup yields CDR1 SGHRS and CDR2 YFSETQ. The CDR3 is made up of 15 amino acids. Trimming pared 1 base from V and 0 bases from J, leaving 7 bases between. The CDR3 protein is CASSLPGATNEKLFF. Written as DNA, the CDR3 is TGCGCCAGCAGCTTGCCCGGTGCAACTAATGAAAAACTGTTTTTT.

The chain recombines TRBV27 with TRBJ1-6; tentative D call: TRBD1 (6 bases). The CDR3 is made up of 16 amino acids. V lost 2 bases, J lost 9 bases, and 17 bases lay in between. Germline values: CDR1 MNHEY, CDR2 SMNVEV (reference sequence). The CDR3 reads CASSLVNRVISSPLHF. Written as DNA, the CDR3 is TGTGCCAGCAGTTTAGTGAACAGGGTCATTAGTTCACCCCTCCACTTT.

J is TRBJ2-4 and V is TRBV3-1 (or the pseudogene TRBV3-2); 8 nucleotides match TRBD2. The CDR3 runs 18 residues. Losses at the gene ends were 10 bases for V and 0 bases for J; bases not matched to a gene: 17. Germline V CDR1 and CDR2: LGHDT, YNNKEL (reference sequence). CDR3 in amino acids: CATRLLSGNTEAKNIQYF. In DNA, the CDR3 is TGTGCCACCAGATTACTTAGCGGGAATACAGAAGCCAAAAACATTCAGTACTTC.

The gene calls are TRBV6-2 or TRBV6-3 and TRBJ2-3; D gene ambiguous. The CDR3 sequence is 14 residues long. CDR1 is MNHEY and CDR2 is SVGEGT in the germline V gene. V was cut by 2 bases and J by 6 bases, with 12 bases left in between. The CDR3 nucleotides are TGTGCCAGCAGTTACCTGCTTAACTCGGATACGCAGTATTTT. Translating gives CASSYLLNSDTQYF.

The chain combines TRBV18 with TRBJ1-4; 7 positions agree with TRBD1. Per germline, CDR1 KGHSH and CDR2 LQKENI. J was trimmed by 5 bases and V by 4 bases; bases with no gene match: 4. CDR3 length: 14 residues. CDR3 in DNA: TGTGCCAGCTCACGGGACAGACAAAATGAAAAACTGTTTTTT. It codes for CASSRDRQNEKLFF.

The chain couples TRBV19 to TRBJ1-3; TRBD1 matches 9 bases. The ends lost 4 bases at V and 0 bases at J; junction bases unmatched: 7. This CDR3 comprises 17 residues. The germline V gene has CDR1 LNHDA and CDR2 SQIVND (reference sequence). In DNA, the CDR3 is TGTGCCAGTAGTACCGGACAGGGGACCTTCTCTGGAAACACCATATATTTT. Protein product: CASSTGQGTFSGNTIYF.

This rearrangement joins TRBV6-6 to TRBJ1-5; no clear D gene. Germline V gene sequence: CDR1 MNHNY, CDR2 SVGAGI (reference sequence). This CDR3 has 13 amino acids. The V end lost 5 bases, the J end lost 0 bases, and 5 bases lay between the germline ends. CDR3 amino acids: CASSQYSNQPQHF. The DNA of the CDR3 is TGTGCCAGCAGTCAATATAGCAATCAGCCCCAGCATTTT.

This chain joins TRBV5-4 and TRBJ2-3, with TRBD2 identical over 11 bases. The CDR3 length is 16 residues. Germline V gene sequence: CDR1 SGHNT, CDR2 YYREEE (reference sequence). V was clipped by 3 bases and J by 4 bases; unmatched bases: 7. CDR3 in DNA: TGTGCCAGCAGCTCCGGGACTAGCGGCCCCCCAGATACGCAGTATTTT. Residues: CASSSGTSGPPDTQYF.

V and J are TRBV7-2 and TRBJ2-5; the D is unclear. Germline V gene sequence: CDR1 SGHTA, CDR2 FQGNSA. CDR3 length equals 13 residues. Trimming removed 3 bases at V and 5 bases at J, with 10 bases between. CDR3 sequence: CASSFALAETQYF. The DNA of the CDR3 is TGTGCCAGCAGCTTTGCCCTTGCGGAGACCCAGTACTTC.